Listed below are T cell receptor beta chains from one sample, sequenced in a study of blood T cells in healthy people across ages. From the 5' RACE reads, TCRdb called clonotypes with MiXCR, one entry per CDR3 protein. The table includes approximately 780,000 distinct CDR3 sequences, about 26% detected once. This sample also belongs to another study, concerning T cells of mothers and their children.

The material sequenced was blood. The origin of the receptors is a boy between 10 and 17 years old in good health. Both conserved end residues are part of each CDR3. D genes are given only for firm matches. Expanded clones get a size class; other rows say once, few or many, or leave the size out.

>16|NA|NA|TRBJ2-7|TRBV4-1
CASSQDWTGDLYEQYF
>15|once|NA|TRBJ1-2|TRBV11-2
CASSLGANRAYGYTF
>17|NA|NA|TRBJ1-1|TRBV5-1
CASSSYQTAQGNTEAFF
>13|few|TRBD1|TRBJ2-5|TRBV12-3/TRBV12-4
CASANGQGETQYF
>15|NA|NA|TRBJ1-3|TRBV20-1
CSAPRDGRSGNTIYF
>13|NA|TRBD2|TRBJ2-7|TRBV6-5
CASRAGPEGEQYF
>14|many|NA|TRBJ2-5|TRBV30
CAWSDSRGGETQYF
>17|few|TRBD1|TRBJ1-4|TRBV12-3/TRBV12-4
CASSQGQGAKANEKLFF
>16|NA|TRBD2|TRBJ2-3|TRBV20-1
CSAESRLAGSTDTQYF
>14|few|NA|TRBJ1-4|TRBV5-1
CASSFRGQNEKLFF
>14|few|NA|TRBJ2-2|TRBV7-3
CASSPKGSTGELFF
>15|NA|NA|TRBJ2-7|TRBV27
CASSLGKGGAYEQYF
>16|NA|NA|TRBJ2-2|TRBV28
CASSPYRTINTGELFF
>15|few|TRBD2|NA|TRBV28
CASSTWGLAAYEQYF
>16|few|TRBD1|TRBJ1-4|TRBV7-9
CASSYPKGATNEKLFF
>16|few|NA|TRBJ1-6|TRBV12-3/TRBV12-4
CASSLVGETGNSPLHF
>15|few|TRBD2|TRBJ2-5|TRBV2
CASSGTSGLQETQYF
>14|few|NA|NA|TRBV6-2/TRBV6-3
CASSELLLGGEQYF
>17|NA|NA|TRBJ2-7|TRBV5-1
CASSLVPGEELTYEQYF
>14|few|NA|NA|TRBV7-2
CASSLGQIGYEQYF
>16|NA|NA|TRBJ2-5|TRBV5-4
CASSSNNFGAGATQYF
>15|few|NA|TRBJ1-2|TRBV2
CASSPGQGPNYGYTF
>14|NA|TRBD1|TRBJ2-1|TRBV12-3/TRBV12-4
CASSFPTGGNEQFF
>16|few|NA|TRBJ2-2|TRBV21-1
CASSRVGQANTGELFF
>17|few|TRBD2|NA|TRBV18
CASSPPFSGGFSYEQYF
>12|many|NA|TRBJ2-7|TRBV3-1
CASSQGPYEQYF
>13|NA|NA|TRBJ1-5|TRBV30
CAWSSGVGQPQHF
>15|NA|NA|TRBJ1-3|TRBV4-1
CASSQSLVSGNTIYF
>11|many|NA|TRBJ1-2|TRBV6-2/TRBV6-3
CASTQGYGYTF
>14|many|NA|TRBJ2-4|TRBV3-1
CASSPGRAKNIQYF
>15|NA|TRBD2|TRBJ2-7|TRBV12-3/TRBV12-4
CASSSLAGHSYEQYF
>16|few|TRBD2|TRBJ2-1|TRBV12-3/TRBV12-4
CASSHSGTRRRREQFF
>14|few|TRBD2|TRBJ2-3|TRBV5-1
CASSFRGETDTQYF
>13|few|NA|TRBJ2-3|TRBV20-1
CSARVGSSDTQYF
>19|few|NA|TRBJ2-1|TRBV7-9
CASSYNPGEVSLPYNEQFF
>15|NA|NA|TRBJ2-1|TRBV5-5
CASSKWRPGYNEQFF
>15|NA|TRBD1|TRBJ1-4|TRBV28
CASSGGQGLNEKLFF
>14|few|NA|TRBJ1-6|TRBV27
CASRLQGDNSPLHF
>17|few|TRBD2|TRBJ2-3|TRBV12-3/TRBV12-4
CASSFGGHSGGPDTQYF
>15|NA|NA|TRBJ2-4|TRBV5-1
CASRGDDSGQNIQYF
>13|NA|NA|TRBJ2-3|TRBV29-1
CSVRDPVTDTQYF
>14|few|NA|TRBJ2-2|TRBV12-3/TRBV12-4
CASSWGADTGELFF
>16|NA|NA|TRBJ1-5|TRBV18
CASSERGAGSNQPQHF
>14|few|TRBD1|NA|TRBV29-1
CSVDIRDRGYEQYF
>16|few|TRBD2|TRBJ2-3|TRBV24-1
CATSDSASGGTNTQYF
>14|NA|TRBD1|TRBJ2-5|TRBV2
CASRETDRGRAQYF